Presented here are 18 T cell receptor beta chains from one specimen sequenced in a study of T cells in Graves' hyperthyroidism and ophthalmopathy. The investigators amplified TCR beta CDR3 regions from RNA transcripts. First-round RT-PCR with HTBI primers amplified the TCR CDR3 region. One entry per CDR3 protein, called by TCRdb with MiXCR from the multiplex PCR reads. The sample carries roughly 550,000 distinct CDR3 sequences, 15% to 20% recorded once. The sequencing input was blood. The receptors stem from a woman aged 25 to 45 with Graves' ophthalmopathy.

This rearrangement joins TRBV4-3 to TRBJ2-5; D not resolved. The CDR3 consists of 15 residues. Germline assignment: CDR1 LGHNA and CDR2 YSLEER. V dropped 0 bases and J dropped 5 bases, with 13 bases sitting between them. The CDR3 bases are TGCGCCAGCAGCCAAGAATTGAAGACCGGGGAGACCCAGTACTTC. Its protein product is CASSQELKTGETQYF.

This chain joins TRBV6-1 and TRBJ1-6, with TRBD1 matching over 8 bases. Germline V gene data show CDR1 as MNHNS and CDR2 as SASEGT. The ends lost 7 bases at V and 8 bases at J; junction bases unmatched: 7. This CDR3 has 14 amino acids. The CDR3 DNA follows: TGTGCCAGCACAAGGGACAGGCAATATTCACCCCTCCACTTT. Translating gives CASTRDRQYSPLHF.

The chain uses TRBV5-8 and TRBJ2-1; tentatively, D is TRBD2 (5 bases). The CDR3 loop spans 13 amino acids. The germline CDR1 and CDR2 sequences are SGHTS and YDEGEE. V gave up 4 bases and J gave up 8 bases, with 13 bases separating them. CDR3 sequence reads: CASSLGALYEQFF. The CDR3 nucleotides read TGTGCCAGCAGCCTGGGAGCGCTGTATGAGCAGTTCTTC. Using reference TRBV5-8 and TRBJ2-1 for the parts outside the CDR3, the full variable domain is EAGVTQSPTHLIKTRGQQATLRCSPISGHTSVYWYQQALGLGLQFLLWYDEGEERNRGNFPPRFSGRQFPNYSSELNVNALELEDSALYLCASSLGALYEQFFGPGTRLTVL.

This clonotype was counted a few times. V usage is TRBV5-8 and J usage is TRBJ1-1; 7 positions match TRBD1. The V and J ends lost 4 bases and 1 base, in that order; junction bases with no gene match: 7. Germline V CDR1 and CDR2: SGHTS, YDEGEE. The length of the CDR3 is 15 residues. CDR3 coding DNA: TGTGCCAGCAGCGATTACAGGGGATCGAACACTGAAGCTTTCTTT. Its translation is CASSDYRGSNTEAFF.

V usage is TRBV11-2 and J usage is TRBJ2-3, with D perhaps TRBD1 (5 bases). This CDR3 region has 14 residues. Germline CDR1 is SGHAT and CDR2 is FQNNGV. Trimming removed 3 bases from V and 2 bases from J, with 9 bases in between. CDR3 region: CASSFGAATDTQYF. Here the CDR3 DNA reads TGTGCCAGCAGCTTTGGGGCGGCCACAGATACGCAGTATTTT.

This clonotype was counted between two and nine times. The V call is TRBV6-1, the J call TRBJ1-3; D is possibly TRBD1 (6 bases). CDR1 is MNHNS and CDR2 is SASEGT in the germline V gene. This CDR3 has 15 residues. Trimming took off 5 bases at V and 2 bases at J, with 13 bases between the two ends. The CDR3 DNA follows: TGTGCCAGCAGTTCGACCCAGGGGACTGGAAACACCATATATTTT. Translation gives CASSSTQGTGNTIYF.

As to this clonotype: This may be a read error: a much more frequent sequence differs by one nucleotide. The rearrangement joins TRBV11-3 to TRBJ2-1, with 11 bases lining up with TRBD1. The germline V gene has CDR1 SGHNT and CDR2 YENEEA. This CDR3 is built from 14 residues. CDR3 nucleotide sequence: TGTGCCAGCAGCGGGACAGGGGGACCCAATGAGCAGGTCTTC. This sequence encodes CASSGTGGPNEQVF.

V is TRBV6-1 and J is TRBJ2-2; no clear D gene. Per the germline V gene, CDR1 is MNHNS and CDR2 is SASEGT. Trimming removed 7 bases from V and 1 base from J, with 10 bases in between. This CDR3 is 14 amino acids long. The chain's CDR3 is CASKRSLNTGELFF. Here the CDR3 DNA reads TGTGCCAGCAAGAGGAGCTTGAACACCGGGGAGCTGTTTTTT.

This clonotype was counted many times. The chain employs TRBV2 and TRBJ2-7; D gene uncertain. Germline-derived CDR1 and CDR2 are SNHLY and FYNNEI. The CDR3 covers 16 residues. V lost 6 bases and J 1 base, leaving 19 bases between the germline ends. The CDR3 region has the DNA TGTGCCAGCAGCCCTCCGGGCAGCGTCTTGTCCTACGAGCAGTACTTC. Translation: CASSPPGSVLSYEQYF.

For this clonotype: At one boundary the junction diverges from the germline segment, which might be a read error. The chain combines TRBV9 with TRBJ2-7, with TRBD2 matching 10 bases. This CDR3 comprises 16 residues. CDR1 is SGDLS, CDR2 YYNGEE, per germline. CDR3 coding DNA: TGTGTCAGCAGCGTAGGGCCGAGCGGGAGGGCCATCGAGCAGTACTTC. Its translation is CVSSVGPSGRAIEQYF.

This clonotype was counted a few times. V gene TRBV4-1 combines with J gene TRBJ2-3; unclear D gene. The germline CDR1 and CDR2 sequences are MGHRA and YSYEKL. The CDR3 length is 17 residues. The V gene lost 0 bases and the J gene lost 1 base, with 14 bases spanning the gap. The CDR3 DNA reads TGCGCCAGCAGCCAAGATCGGGTACCAGAAGGCACAGATACGCAGTATTTT. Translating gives CASSQDRVPEGTDTQYF.

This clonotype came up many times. CDR3 region: CSAERPGTSGTYEQYF. The CDR3 DNA reads TGCAGTGCAGAACGTCCCGGGACTAGCGGGACCTACGAGCAGTACTTC. The chain carries TRBV20-1 and TRBJ2-7; TRBD2 aligns across 13 bases. Germline V gene lookup returns CDR1 DFQATT and CDR2 SNEGSKA (reference sequence). V was pared by 6 bases and J by 2 bases, with 10 bases of the junction left unmatched. The length of the CDR3 is 16 residues.

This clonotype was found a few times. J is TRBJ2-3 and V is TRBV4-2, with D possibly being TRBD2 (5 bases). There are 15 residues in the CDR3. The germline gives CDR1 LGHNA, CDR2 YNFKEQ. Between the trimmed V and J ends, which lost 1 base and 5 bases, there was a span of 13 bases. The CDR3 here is CASSQVRGPGDTQYF. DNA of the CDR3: TGTGCCAGCAGCCAAGTGAGAGGGCCAGGAGATACGCAGTATTTT.

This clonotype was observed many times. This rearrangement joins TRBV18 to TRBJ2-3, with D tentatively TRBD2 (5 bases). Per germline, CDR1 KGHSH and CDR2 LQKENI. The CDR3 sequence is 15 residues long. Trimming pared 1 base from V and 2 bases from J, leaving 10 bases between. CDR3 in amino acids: CASSPLIRDTDTQYF. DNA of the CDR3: TGTGCCAGCTCACCACTTATCCGGGACACAGATACGCAGTATTTT.

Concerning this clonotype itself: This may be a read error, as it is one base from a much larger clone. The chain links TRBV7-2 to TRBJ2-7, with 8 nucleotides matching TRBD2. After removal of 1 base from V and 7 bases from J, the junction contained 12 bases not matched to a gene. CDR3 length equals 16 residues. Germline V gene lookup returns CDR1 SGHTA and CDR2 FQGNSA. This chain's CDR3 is CASSLGGAGVGYEQYF. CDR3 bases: TGTGCCAGCAGCTTAGGTGGAGCGGGGGTAGGCTATGAGCAGTACTTC.

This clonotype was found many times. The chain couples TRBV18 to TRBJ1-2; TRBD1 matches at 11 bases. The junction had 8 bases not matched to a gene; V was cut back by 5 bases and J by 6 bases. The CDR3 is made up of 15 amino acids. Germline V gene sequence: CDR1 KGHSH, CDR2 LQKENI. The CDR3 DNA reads TGTGCCAGCTCATCTTCTAGGACAGGGGGCAATGGCTACACCTTC. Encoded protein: CASSSSRTGGNGYTF. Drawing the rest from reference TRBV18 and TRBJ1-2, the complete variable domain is NAGVMQNPRHLVRRRGQEARLRCSPMKGHSHVYWYRQLPEEGLKFMVYLQKENIIDESGMPKERFSAEFPKEGPSILRIQQVVRGDSAAYFCASSSSRTGGNGYTFGSGTRLTVV.

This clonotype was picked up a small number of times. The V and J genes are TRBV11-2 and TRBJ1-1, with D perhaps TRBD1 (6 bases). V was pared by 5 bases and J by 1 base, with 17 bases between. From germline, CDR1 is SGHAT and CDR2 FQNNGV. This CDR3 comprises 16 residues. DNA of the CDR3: TGTGCCAGCAGCCCGACCCCAGGGGCGGCGAACACTGAAGCTTTCTTT. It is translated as CASSPTPGAANTEAFF.

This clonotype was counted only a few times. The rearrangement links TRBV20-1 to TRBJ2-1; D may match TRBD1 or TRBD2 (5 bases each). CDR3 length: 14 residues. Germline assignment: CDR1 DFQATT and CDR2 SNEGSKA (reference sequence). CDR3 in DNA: TGCAATGCCAAAGCGCCGGGACCGTACAATGAGCAGTTCTTC. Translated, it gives CNAKAPGPYNEQFF.